Included here is one T cell receptor (beta chain) sequence, with context. The target antigen is unknown. MiXCR, run by TCRdb on the 5' RACE reads, gives a single entry per CDR3 protein. The data show tens of thousands of distinct CDR3 sequences, approximately 10% seen once. The record originates from a study of neurological immune-mediated disorders. Study-wide findings and caveats: Private repertoires in all groups were suggested by the finding that expanded clones across subjects shared no CDR3 amino acid sequences.

Germline trimming cut 8 bases from V and 4 bases from J; bases unmatched to any gene: 4. This CDR3 is built from 13 residues. CDR1 and CDR2 from the germline V gene are WNHNN and SYGVQD (reference sequence). The source of this sequence is a man aged 55 to 70 in good health. The chain employs TRBV10-1 and TRBJ2-1, with TRBD1 identical over 8 bases. Sequenced material: PBMCs. The CDR3 region has the DNA TGCGCCAGCGGGACAGGACCATACAATGAGCAGTTCTTC. This codes for CASGTGPYNEQFF.